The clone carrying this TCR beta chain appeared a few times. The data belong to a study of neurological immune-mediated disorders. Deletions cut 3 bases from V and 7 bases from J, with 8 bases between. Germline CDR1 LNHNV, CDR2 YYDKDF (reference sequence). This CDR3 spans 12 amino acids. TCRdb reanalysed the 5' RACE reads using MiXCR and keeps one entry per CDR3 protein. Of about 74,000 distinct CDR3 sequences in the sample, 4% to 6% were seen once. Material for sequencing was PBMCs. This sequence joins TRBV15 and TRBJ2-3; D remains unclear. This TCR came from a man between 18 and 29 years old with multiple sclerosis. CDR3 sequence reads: CATSSRLNTQYF. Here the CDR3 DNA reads TGTGCCACCAGCAGCAGATTAAATACGCAGTATTTT.